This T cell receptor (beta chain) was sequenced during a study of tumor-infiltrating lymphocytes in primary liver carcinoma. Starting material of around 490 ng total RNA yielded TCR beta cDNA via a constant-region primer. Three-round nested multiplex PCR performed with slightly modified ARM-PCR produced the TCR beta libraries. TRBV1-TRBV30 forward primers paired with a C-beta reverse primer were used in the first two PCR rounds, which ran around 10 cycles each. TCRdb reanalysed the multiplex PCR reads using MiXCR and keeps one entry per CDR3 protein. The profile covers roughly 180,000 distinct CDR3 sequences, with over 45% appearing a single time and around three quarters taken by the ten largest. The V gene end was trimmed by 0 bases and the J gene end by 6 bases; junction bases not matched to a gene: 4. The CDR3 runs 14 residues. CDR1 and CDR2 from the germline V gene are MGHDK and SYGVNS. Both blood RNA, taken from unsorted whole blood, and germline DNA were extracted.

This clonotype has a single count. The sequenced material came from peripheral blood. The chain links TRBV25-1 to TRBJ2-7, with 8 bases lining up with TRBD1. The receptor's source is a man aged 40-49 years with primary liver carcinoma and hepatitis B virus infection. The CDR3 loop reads CASSEYITGGEQYF. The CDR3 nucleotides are TGTGCCAGCAGTGAATACATAACAGGGGGCGAGCAGTACTTC.